The present TCR beta chain was sequenced within a study of blood T cell repertoires in COVID-19. Study information: Samples representing acute and convalescent COVID-19 were sourced from the United States, Italy and Spain. The analysed material was cDNA or gDNA that came from T cells, B-cell-depleted T cells, or PBMCs.

This CDR3 is built from 16 residues. Germline CDR1 reads SGHAT; CDR2 reads FQNNGV. The V and J ends lost 1 base and 5 bases, in that order; junction bases with no gene match: 4. Source study methods: It was from reference gene primer amplification that nucleated cell counts were estimated. The data were produced by immunoSEQ multiplex PCR, yet TCRdb's version contains in-frame clones alone and is incomplete. V and J calls and clone size are as listed in that table; D and trimming were resolved from the DNA. The sample lists fewer than 500,000 clones, approximately 80% occurring once. Specimen: peripheral blood. The TCR comes from a human donor with acute or convalescent COVID-19. The donor label of this sample is uncertain. The V and J genes are TRBV11-2 and TRBJ2-1; 11 bases match TRBD2. The CDR3 sequence is CASSLVAGGPHNEQFF. The CDR3 region has the DNA TGTGCCAGCAGCTTAGTAGCGGGGGGGCCTCACAATGAGCAGTTCTTC. Filled out from reference TRBV11-2 and TRBJ2-1, the complete variable domain reads EAGVAQSPRYKIIEKRQSVAFWCNPISGHATLYWYQQILGQGPKLLIQFQNNGVVDDSQLPKDRFSAERLKGVDSTLKIQPAKLEDSAVYLCASSLVAGGPHNEQFFGPGTRLTVL.